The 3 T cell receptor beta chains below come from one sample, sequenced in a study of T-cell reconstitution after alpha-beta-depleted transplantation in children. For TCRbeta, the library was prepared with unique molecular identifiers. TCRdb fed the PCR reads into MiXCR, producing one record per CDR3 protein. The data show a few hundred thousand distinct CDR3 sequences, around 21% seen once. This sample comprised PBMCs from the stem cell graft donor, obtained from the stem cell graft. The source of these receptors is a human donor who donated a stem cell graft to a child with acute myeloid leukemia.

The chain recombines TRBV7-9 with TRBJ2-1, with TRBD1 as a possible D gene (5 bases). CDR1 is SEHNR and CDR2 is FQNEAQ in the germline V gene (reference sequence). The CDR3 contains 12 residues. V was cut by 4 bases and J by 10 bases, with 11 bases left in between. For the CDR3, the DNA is TGTGCCAGCAGCTCTACCCAGGGAGAGCAGTTCTTC. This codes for CASSSTQGEQFF. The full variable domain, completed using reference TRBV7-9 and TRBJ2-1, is DTGVSQNPRHKITKRGQNVTFRCDPISEHNRLYWYRQTLGQGPEFLTYFQNEAQLEKSRLLSDRFSAERPKGSFSTLEIQRTEQGDSAMYLCASSSTQGEQFFGPGTRLTVL.

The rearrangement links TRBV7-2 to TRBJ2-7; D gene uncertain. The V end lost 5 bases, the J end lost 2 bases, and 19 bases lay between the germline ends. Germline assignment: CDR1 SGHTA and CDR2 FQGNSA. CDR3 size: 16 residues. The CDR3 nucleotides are TGTGCCAGCAGCACGCCCCTTCAATTATATGCCTACGAGCAGTACTTC. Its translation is CASSTPLQLYAYEQYF.

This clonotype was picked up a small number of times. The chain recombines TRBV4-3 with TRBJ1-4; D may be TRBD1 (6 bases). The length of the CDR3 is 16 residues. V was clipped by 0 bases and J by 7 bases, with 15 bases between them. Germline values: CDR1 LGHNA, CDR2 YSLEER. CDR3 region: CASSQESGGLSEKLFF. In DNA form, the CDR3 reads TGCGCCAGCAGCCAAGAGAGTGGGGGGCTGAGTGAAAAACTGTTTTTT.